What follows is one T cell receptor beta chain and its context. One base away lies a much larger clone, so this may be a sequencing read error. Samples came from axillary lymph nodes draining the breast cancer. Germline V gives CDR1 SGHTA, CDR2 FQGNSA. This CDR3 comprises 12 residues. Trimming stripped 5 bases from V and 3 bases from J, with 7 bases between. Using its own MiXCR run on the multiplex PCR reads, TCRdb lists one record per CDR3 protein. The repertoire holds about 80,000 distinct CDR3 sequences, approximately 20% seen once, with 2% to 2.5% in the top ten. The data belong to a study of breast tumors, draining lymph nodes, adjacent tissues.

The V and J genes are TRBV7-2 and TRBJ1-2; no clear D gene. This TCR was sampled from a female donor with breast cancer. Some clones in this sample may be carry-over from other donors' samples. Sequenced sample: axillary lymph node tissue. For the CDR3, the DNA is TGTGCCAGCAGCCTCAGAGACTATGGCTACACCTTC. This translates into CASSLRDYGYTF.